Presented here are 4 T cell receptor beta chains from one specimen sequenced in a study of cytomegalovirus exposure and HLA in healthy donors. The PCR ran on 60 Vbeta and 13 Jbeta primers. Repertoires were generated with immunoSEQ multiplex PCR, while TCRdb's copy carries only in-frame clones and drops some. This table holds 150,000 or so clones, roughly 84% found once. What was sequenced was PBMCs. The origin of the receptors is a male donor in good health and CMV-seronegative.

J is TRBJ1-5 and V is TRBV6-1; D is undetermined. This CDR3 is 14 amino acids long. Germline V gives CDR1 MNHNS, CDR2 SASEGT. With 3 bases removed from V and 0 bases from J, the gap between germline ends came to 6 bases. CDR3 coding DNA: TGTGCCAGCAGTGATCAGAATAGCAATCAGCCCCAGCATTTT. Protein product: CASSDQNSNQPQHF.

The chain recombines TRBV28 with TRBJ2-5; 12 bases align to TRBD2. Matching the DNA end better, TRBJ2-7 makes the J call doubtful. CDR3 size: 15 residues. In germline, CDR1 is MDHEN, CDR2 SYDVKM. The CDR3 region is CASSQTSGGDYEQYF. In DNA form, the CDR3 reads TGTGCCAGCAGCCAGACTAGCGGGGGTGATTACGAGCAGTACTTC.

The chain links TRBV5-6 to TRBJ2-1; 7 positions match TRBD2. The length of the CDR3 is 17 residues. Germline assignment: CDR1 SGHDT and CDR2 YYEEEE. Trimming removed 3 bases from V and 0 bases from J; junction bases left unmatched: 9. The CDR3 loop is CASSSAGSALSYNEQFF. CDR3 DNA: TGTGCCAGCAGCTCAGCGGGGAGTGCGCTCTCCTACAATGAGCAGTTCTTC.

J is TRBJ2-7 and V is TRBV18; possible D gene TRBD2, 6 bases. The CDR3 totals 13 residues. CDR1 and CDR2 (germline): KGHSH, LQKENI. Trimming cost V 2 bases and J 7 bases, with 12 bases left between them. The CDR3 DNA reads as TGTGCCAGCTCACCAGGAGGGGCCCTGGAGCAGTACTTC. This translates into CASSPGGALEQYF.